The clone carrying this T cell receptor (beta chain) appeared a few times. Its target is not known. These data are taken from a study of identical twins. Findings of the study overall: Reduced insertions were recorded for abundant cord blood beta clonotypes, with no such pattern in memory repertoires. Among monozygotic twins, out-of-frame TCR alpha sharing exceeded what models predicted.

The CDR3 loop spans 15 amino acids. The germline V gene encodes CDR1 SGHAT and CDR2 FQDESV (reference sequence). V lost 1 base, J lost 1 base, and 10 bases lay in between. A universal primer site arose from template switching, and cDNA bore unique molecular identifiers. TCRdb passed the 5' RACE reads through MiXCR, listing each CDR3 protein once. The sample consists of some 500,000 distinct CDR3 sequences, more than 9% of them appearing once. These data also formed part of another study, on yellow fever vaccine responses in identical twins.

The sample comprised PBMCs. The rearrangement links TRBV11-1 to TRBJ2-5; D is unresolved. The TCR comes from a young woman in good health. In nucleotides, the CDR3 is TGTGCCAGCAGCTTAGAAAGAAAAGTCCAAGAGACCCAGTACTTC. Residues: CASSLERKVQETQYF.